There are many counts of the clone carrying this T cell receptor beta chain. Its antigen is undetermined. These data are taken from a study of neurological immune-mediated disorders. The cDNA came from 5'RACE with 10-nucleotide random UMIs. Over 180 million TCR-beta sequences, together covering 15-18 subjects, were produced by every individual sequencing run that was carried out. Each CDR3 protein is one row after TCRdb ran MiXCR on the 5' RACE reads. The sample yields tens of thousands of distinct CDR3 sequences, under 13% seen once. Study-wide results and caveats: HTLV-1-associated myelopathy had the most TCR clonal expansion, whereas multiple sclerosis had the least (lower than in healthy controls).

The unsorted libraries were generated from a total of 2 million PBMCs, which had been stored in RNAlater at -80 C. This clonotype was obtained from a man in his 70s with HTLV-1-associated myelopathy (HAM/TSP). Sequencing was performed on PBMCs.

This CDR3 reads CASSYESGWETQYF. The CDR3 DNA reads as TGTGCCAGCAGTTACGAGTCAGGGTGGGAGACCCAGTACTTC. This chain joins TRBV6-2 or TRBV6-3 and TRBJ2-5; tentatively, D is TRBD1 (5 bases). V was cut by 2 bases and J by 5 bases, with 12 bases left in between. The CDR3 spans 14 residues. Germline CDR1 reads MNHEY; CDR2 reads SVGEGT.